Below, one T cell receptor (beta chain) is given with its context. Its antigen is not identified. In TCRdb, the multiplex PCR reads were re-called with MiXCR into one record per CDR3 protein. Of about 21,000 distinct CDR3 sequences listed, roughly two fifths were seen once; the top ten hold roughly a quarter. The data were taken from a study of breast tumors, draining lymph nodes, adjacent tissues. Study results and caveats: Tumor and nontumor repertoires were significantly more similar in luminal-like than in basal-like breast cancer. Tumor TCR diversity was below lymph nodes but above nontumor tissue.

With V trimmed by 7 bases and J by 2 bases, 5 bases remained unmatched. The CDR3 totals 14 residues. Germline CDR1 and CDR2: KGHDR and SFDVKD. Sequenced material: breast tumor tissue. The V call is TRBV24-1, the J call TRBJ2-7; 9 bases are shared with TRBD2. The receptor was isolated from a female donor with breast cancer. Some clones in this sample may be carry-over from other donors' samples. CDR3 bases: TGTGCCACCAGAGGGACTAGCCCGCCCTACGAGCAGTACTTC. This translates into CATRGTSPPYEQYF.